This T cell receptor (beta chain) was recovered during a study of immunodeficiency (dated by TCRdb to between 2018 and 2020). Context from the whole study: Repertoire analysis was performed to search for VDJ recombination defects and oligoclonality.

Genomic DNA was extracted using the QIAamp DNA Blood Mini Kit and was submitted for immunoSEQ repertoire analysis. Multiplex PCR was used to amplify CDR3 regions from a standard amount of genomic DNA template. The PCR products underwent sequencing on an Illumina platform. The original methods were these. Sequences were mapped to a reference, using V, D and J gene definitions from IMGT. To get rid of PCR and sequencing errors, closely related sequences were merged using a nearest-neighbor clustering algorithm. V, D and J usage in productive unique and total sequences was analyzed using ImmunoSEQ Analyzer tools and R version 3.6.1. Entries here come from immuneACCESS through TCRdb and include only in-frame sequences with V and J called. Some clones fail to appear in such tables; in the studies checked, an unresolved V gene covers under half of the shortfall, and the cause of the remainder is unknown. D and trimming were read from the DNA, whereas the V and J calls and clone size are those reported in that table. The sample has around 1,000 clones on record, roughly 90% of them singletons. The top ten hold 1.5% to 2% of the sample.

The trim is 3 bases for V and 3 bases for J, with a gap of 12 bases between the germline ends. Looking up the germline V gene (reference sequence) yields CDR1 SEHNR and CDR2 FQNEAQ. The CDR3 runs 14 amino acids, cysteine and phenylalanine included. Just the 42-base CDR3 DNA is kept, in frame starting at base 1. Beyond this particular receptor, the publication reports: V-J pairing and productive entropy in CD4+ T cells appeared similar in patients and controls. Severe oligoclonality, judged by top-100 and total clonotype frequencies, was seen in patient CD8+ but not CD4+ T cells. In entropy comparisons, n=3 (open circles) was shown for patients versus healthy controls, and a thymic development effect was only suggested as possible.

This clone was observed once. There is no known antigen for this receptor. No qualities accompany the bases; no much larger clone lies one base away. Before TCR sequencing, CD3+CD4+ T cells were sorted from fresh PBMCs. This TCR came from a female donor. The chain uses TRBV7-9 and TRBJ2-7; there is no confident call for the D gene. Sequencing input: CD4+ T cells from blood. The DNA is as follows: TGTGCCAGCAGCTTTTACGGAAACGACTACGAGCAGTACTTC. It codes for CASSFYGNDYEQYF.